The T cell receptor (beta chain) described here comes from a study of blood T cells in healthy people across ages. Aged about 6 to 90, donors were systemically healthy Caucasians from Russia. For the second PCR, which ran for 7 to 11 cycles, a sample-barcoded 5' primer and a J-beta primer mix were used. TCRdb re-analysed the 5' RACE reads in MiXCR, keeping a single row per CDR3 protein. There are more than 700,000 distinct CDR3 sequences in the sample; 53% occur only once, and roughly two fifths lies in the top ten. V lost 6 bases to trimming and J lost 8 bases; unmatched junction nucleotides: 8. The CDR3 sequence is 15 residues long.

The TCR was taken from a man older than 75 in good health. Sequencing was done on a sample of blood. This chain connects TRBV12-3 or TRBV12-4 to TRBJ2-4; 12 nucleotides align to TRBD2. In DNA, the CDR3 is TGTGCCAGCAGGTCAACTAGCGGGAGGTTCGACATTCAGTACTTC. Amino acids: CASRSTSGRFDIQYF.